These T cell receptor beta chains were read from a single sample in a study of shared clonotypes between healthy human individuals. This table comes from immunoSEQ multiplex PCR, and its TCRdb copy is limited to in-frame clones, with some not included. The repertoire holds fewer than 400,000 clones, with about 74% as singletons. Sample: memory CD4+ T cells sorted from blood. Receptors were obtained from a man aged 30 to 45 in good health. Each CDR3 is given with its conserved first and last residue. D genes are given only for firm matches. Not all rows give a size; the values are once, few, many and, for expanded clones, a class.

size | J | D | V | DNA | CDR3
- | TRBJ2-1 | TRBD2 | TRBV11-2 | TGTGCCAGCAGCCCGACTAGCGGGACCCAGTACAATGAGCAGTTCTTC | CASSPTSGTQYNEQFF
few | TRBJ2-3 | TRBD2 | TRBV7-3 | TGTGCCAGCAGCTTATCAACGGGAGGGCCTACAGATACGCAGTATTTT | CASSLSTGGPTDTQYF
- | TRBJ2-2 | - | TRBV7-9 | TGTGCCAGCAGCCCACGACCGGGAGTGGAGCTGTTTTTT | CASSPRPGVELFF
- | TRBJ2-7 | - | TRBV21-1 | TGTGCCAGCAGCAAGATTCCTAGCGGGAGTCATTACGCTTACGAGCAGTACTTC | CASSKIPSGSHYAYEQYF
- | TRBJ2-1 | TRBD2 | TRBV6-5 | TGTGCCAGCAGTTTTAGGACTAGCGGGAGCTACAATGAGCAGTTCTTC | CASSFRTSGSYNEQFF
- | TRBJ2-7 | - | TRBV18 | TGTGCCAGCTCACCCTTGCAGGGGTTGTACGAGCAGTACTTC | CASSPLQGLYEQYF
once | TRBJ1-1 | TRBD1 | TRBV11-3 | TGTGCCAGCAGCTCGAAAAGCAGGGGGACGGGCACTGAAGCTTTCTTT | CASSSKSRGTGTEAFF
few | TRBJ2-1 | - | TRBV15 | TGTGCCACCAGTCCCGGCCCAAGGGAAAACAATGAGCAGTTCTTC | CATSPGPRENNEQFF
- | TRBJ2-1 | - | TRBV15 | TGTGCCACCAGCAGAGATTGGGGCTCTGCGTTCTTC | CATSRDWGSAFF
- | TRBJ1-2 | - | TRBV28 | TGTGCCAGCGATAGGACAGCTAACTATGGCTACACCTTC | CASDRTANYGYTF
- | TRBJ2-2 | TRBD1 | TRBV18 | TGTGCCAGCTCTCCCCTACAGGGGGGAATCAACACCGGGGAGCTGTTTTTT | CASSPLQGGINTGELFF
- | TRBJ1-5 | - | TRBV15 | TGTGCCACCAGCAGAGATTTGGGGGATCAGCCCCAGCATTTT | CATSRDLGDQPQHF
- | TRBJ2-1 | - | TRBV5-4 | TGTGCCAGCAGCCCTCCGGACATCTTGCTGGACAATGAGCAGTTCTTC | CASSPPDILLDNEQFF
- | TRBJ2-2 | TRBD1 | TRBV11-3 | TGTGCCAGCAGTCCCGACAGGGTCGTCGGGGAGCTGTTTTTT | CASSPDRVVGELFF
- | TRBJ2-5 | TRBD1 | TRBV5-1 | TGCGCCAGCAGCTTGGCAGGGGGCCAAGAGACCCAGTACTTC | CASSLAGGQETQYF
- | TRBJ2-1 | - | TRBV25-1 | TGTGCCAGCAGTGAATTGGGGACCTACAATGAGCAGTTCTTC | CASSELGTYNEQFF
- | TRBJ2-7 | TRBD1 | TRBV6-6 | TGTGCCAGCAGTTACTCGGGGACAGGGATCTCCTACGAGCAGTACTTC | CASSYSGTGISYEQYF
once | TRBJ2-1 | - | TRBV11-2 | TGTGCCAGCAGATACATGGGTAATGAGCAGTTCTTC | CASRYMGNEQFF
- | TRBJ1-3 | - | TRBV18 | TGTGCCAGCTCACCACCGGGTGCCTTCTCTGGAAACACCATATATTTT | CASSPPGAFSGNTIYF
- | TRBJ1-2 | TRBD1 | TRBV19 | TGTGCCAGTTCGGGACAGTCTAACTATGGCTACACCTTC | CASSGQSNYGYTF
- | TRBJ2-7 | TRBD2 | TRBV7-7 | TGTGCTAGCAGCTTAACAGCGGGAGCCTACGAGCAGTACTTC | CASSLTAGAYEQYF
- | TRBJ1-2 | - | TRBV28 | TGTGCCAGCGCGGAGAACTATGGCTACACCTTC | CASAENYGYTF
few | TRBJ2-1 | TRBD2 | TRBV5-5 | TGTGCCAGCAGCCCACTAGCGGGAGGTGGTGGCAATGAGCAGTTCTTC | CASSPLAGGGGNEQFF
few | TRBJ2-1 | - | TRBV5-5 | TGTGCCAGCAGCCCAGGGGGGACCTCCTACAATGAGCAGTTCTTC | CASSPGGTSYNEQFF
- | TRBJ2-6 | - | TRBV5-1 | TGCGCCAGCAGCTCTGGTCTCTGGCCCGGGGCCAACGTCCTGACTTTC | CASSSGLWPGANVLTF
once | TRBJ1-2 | - | TRBV9 | TGTGCCAGCAGCAAGATTAGTGATAACTATGGCTACACCTTC | CASSKISDNYGYTF
- | TRBJ1-5 | - | TRBV6-1 | TGTGCCAGCAGTTTGGACGGGGGCAATCAGCCCCAGCATTTT | CASSLDGGNQPQHF
once | TRBJ2-2 | - | TRBV27 | TGTGCCAGCAGGTGGGGCAGGGTGAGCGGGGAGCTGTTTTTT | CASRWGRVSGELFF